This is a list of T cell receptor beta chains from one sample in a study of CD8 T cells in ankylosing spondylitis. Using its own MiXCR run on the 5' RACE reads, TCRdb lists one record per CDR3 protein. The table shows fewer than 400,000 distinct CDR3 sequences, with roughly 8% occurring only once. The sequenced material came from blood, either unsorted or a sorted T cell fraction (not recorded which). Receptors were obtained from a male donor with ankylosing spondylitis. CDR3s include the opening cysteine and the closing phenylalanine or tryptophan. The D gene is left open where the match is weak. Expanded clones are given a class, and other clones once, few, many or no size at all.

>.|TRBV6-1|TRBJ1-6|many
CASSPGLGGYNSPLHF
TGTGCCAGCAGTCCAGGTTTGGGTGGCTATAATTCACCCCTCCACTTT
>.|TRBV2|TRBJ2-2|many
CASNPANTGELFF
TGTGCCAGCAACCCTGCGAACACCGGGGAGCTGTTTTTT
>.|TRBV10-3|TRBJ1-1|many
CAISGVNTEAFF
TGTGCCATCTCAGGGGTGAACACTGAAGCTTTCTTT
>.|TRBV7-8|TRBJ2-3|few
CASSTGHRDTQYF
TGTGCCAGCAGCACAGGGCACAGAGATACGCAGTATTTT
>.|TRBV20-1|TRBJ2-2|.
CSASGYIEELFF
TGCAGTGCTAGCGGATATATAGAGGAGCTGTTTTTT
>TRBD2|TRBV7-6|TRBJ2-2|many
CASSLALAGGPANTGELFF
TGTGCCAGCAGCTTAGCCCTAGCGGGAGGTCCCGCGAACACCGGGGAGCTGTTTTTT
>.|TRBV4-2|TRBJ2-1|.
CASSQDRREYEQFF
TGTGCCAGCAGCCAAGATCGGAGGGAGTATGAGCAGTTCTTC
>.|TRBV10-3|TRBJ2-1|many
CAISEPGPTSSYNEQFF
TGTGCCATCAGCGAGCCAGGTCCGACGAGCTCCTACAATGAGCAGTTCTTC
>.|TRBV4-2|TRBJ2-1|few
CASSQDGGSARFLFF
TGTGCCAGCAGCCAAGATGGGGGTAGCGCCAGATTCCTGTTCTTC
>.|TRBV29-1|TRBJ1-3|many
CSVFDTRSGNTIYF
TGCAGCGTTTTTGATACTCGCTCTGGAAACACCATATATTTT
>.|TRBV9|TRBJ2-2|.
CASSVARNTGELFF
TGTGCCAGCAGCGTGGCGAGGAACACCGGGGAGCTGTTTTTT
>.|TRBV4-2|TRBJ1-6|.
CASSPPQTDWNSPLHF
TGTGCCAGCAGCCCACCCCAGACAGATTGGAATTCACCCCTCCACTTT
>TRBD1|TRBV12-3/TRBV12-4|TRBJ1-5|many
CASSLGQGVSNQPQHF
TGTGCCAGCAGTTTGGGGCAGGGGGTAAGCAATCAGCCCCAGCATTTT
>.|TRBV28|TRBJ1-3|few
CASSETDGNTIYF
TGTGCCAGCAGCGAGACAGATGGAAACACCATATATTTT
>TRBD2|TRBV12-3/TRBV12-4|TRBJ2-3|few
CASSPGLGVTTDTQYF
TGTGCCAGCAGCCCGGGACTAGGGGTTACCACAGATACGCAGTATTTT
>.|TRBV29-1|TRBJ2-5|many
CSVVSGETQYF
TGCAGCGTTGTTAGTGGGGAGACCCAGTACTTC
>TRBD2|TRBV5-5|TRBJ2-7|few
CASRMSGAYEQYF
TGTGCCAGCAGAATGAGCGGGGCCTACGAGCAGTACTTC
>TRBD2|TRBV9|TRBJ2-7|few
CASSVEASGFYEQYF
TGTGCCAGCAGCGTAGAGGCTAGCGGGTTCTACGAGCAGTACTTC
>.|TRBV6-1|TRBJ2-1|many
CASASREGTYNEQFF
TGTGCCAGCGCGTCGAGAGAAGGGACCTACAATGAGCAGTTCTTC
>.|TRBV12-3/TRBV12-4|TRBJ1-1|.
CASSLTDRNTEAFF
TGTGCCAGCAGTTTAACGGACCGGAACACTGAAGCTTTCTTT
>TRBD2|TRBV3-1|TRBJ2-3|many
CASSQRLAGSTDTQYF
TGTGCCAGCAGCCAACGACTAGCGGGAAGCACAGATACGCAGTATTTT
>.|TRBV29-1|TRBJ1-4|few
CSALDSSNEKLFF
TGCAGCGCTTTGGACAGCTCTAATGAAAAACTGTTTTTT
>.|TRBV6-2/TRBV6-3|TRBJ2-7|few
CASSYSFTSYEQYF
TGTGCCAGCAGTTACTCGTTCACCTCCTACGAGCAGTACTTC
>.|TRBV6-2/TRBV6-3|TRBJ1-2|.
CASGDGARLGYTF
TGTGCCAGCGGAGACGGGGCTCGCCTGGGCTACACCTTC
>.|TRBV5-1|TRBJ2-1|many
CASSLATGSYNEQFF
TGCGCCAGCAGCTTGGCCACCGGGAGTTACAATGAGCAGTTCTTC
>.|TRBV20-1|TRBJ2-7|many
CSATAPGGLSSYEQYF
TGCAGTGCTACCGCACCTGGCGGCCTCAGCTCCTACGAGCAGTACTTC
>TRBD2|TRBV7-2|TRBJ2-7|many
CASSGASGSGYEQYF
TGTGCCAGCAGCGGAGCTAGCGGGAGTGGGTACGAGCAGTACTTC
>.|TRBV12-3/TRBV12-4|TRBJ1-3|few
CASSLARNTIYF
TGTGCCAGCAGTTTGGCCCGAAACACCATATATTTT
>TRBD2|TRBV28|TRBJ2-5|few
CASLAGYRETQYF
TGTGCCAGCCTAGCGGGATATCGGGAGACCCAGTACTTC
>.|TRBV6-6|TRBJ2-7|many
CASSYPNLYEQYF
TGTGCCAGCAGTTACCCCAACCTGTACGAGCAGTACTTC
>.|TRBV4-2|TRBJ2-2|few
CASSQDLPGQTNTGELFF
TGTGCCAGCAGCCAAGATCTTCCGGGACAAACGAACACCGGGGAGCTGTTTTTT
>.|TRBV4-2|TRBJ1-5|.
CASSHRWETVQPQHF
TGTGCCAGCAGCCATCGCTGGGAGACGGTGCAGCCCCAGCATTTT
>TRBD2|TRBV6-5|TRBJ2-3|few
CASSLLGASGGTDTQYF
TGTGCCAGCAGTTTACTCGGGGCTAGCGGAGGCACAGATACGCAGTATTTT
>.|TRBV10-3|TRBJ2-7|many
CAISDPGALSYEQYF
TGTGCCATCAGTGACCCAGGGGCCCTCTCCTACGAGCAGTACTTC
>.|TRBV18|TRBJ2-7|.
CASSGQGRDEQYF
TGTGCCAGCTCGGGGCAGGGGAGAGACGAGCAGTACTTC
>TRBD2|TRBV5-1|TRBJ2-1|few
CASSLSSGIVYEQFF
TGCGCCAGCAGCTTGTCTAGCGGGATAGTTTATGAGCAGTTCTTC
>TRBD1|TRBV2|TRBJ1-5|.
CASSDYRGYQPQHF
TGTGCCAGCAGTGATTACAGGGGATATCAGCCCCAGCATTTT